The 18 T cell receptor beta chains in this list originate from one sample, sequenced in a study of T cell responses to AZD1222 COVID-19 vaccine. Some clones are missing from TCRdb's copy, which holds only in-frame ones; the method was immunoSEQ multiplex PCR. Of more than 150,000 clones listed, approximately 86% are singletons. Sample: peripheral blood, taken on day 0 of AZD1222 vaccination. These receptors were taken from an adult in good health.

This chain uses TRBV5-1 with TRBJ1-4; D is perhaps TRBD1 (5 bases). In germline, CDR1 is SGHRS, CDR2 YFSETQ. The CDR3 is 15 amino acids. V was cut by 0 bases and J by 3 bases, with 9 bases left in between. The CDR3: CASSLEGAANEKLFF. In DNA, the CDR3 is TGCGCCAGCAGCTTGGAAGGGGCCGCTAATGAAAAACTGTTTTTT.

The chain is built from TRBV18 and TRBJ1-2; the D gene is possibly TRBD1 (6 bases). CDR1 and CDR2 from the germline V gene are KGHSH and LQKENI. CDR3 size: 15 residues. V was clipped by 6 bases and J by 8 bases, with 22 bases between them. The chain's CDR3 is CASSQISGGARGYTF. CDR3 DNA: TGTGCCAGCTCCCAGATATCCGGGGGCGCGAGGGGCTACACCTTC.

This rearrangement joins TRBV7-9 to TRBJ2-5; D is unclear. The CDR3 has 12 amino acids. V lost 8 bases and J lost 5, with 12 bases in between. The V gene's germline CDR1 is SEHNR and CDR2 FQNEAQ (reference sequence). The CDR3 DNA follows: TGTGCCAGCGCCCAGGCTCAGGAGACCCAGTACTTC. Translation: CASAQAQETQYF.

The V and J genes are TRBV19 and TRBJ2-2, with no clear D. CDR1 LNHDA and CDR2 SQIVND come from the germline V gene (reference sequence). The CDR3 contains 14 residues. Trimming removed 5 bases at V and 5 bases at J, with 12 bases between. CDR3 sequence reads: CASSPTTSTGELFF. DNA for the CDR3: TGTGCCAGTAGTCCAACCACCTCAACCGGGGAGCTGTTTTTT. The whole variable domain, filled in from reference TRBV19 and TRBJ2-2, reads DGGITQSPKYLFRKEGQNVTLSCEQNLNHDAMYWYRQDPGQGLRLIYYSQIVNDFQKGDIAEGYSVSREKKESFPLTVTSAQKNPTAFYLCASSPTTSTGELFFGEGSRLTVL.

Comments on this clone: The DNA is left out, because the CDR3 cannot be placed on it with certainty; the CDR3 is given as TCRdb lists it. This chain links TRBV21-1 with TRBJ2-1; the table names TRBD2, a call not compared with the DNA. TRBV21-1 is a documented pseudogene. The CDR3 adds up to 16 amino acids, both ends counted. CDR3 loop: CASSKVAGGNMDEQFF.

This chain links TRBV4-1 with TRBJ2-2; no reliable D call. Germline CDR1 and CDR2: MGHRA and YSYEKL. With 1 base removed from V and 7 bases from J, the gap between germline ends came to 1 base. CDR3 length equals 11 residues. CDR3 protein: CASSQVGELFF. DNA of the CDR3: TGCGCCAGCAGCCAAGTCGGGGAGCTGTTTTTT.

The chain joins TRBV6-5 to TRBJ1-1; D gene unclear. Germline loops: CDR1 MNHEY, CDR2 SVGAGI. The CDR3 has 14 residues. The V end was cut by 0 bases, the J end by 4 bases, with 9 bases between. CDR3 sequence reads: CASSYSGWGTEAFF. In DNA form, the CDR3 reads TGTGCCAGCAGTTACTCGGGGTGGGGCACTGAAGCTTTCTTT.

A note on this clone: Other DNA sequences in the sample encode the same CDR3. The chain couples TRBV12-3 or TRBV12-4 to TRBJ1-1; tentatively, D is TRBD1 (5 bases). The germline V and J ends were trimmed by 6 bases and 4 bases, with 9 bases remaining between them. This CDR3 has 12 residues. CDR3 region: CASSRQGTEAFF. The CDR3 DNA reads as TGTGCCAGCAGCAGGCAGGGCACTGAAGCTTTCTTT.

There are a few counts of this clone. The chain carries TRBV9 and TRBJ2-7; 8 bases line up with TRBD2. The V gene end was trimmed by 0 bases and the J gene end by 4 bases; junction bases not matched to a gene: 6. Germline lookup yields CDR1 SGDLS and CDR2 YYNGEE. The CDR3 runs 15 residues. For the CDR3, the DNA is TGTGCCAGCAGCGTAGCGGGGGGGGCGGTGTACGAGCAGTACTTC. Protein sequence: CASSVAGGAVYEQYF.

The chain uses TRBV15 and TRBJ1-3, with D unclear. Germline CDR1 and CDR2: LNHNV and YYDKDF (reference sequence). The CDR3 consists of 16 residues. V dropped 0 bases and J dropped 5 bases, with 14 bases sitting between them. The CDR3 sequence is CATSRDEGRIRNTIYF. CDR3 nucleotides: TGTGCCACCAGCAGAGATGAGGGCAGGATTAGAAACACCATATATTTT.

The CDR3 here is CASSEIRGPETQYF. Written as DNA, the CDR3 is TGTGCCAGCAGTGAAATCCGGGGACCAGAGACCCAGTACTTC. The chain combines TRBV2 with TRBJ2-5; either TRBD1 or TRBD2 may fit D (5 bases each). V was clipped by 2 bases and J by 4 bases, with 11 bases between them. CDR1 is SNHLY, CDR2 FYNNEI, per germline. The CDR3 is 14 residues long.

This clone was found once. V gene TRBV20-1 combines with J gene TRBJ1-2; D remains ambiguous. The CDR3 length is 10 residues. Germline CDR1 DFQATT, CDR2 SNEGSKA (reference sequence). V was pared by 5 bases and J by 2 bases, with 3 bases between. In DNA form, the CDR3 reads TGCAGTGCTGAGAACTATGGCTACACCTTC. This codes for CSAENYGYTF.

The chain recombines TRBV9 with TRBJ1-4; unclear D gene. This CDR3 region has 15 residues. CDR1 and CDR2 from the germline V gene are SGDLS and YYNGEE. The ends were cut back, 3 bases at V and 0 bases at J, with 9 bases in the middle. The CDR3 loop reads CASSAEDSTNEKLFF. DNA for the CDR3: TGTGCCAGCAGCGCTGAAGATTCAACTAATGAAAAACTGTTTTTT.

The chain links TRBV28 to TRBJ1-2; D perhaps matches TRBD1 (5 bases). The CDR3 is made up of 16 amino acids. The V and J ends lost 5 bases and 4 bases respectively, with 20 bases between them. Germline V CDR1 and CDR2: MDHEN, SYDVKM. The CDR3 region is CASSPAGGVYPYGYTF. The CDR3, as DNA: TGTGCCAGCAGTCCCGCGGGGGGAGTTTACCCCTATGGCTACACCTTC.

The CDR3 bases are TGTGCCAGTAGTATCCCGCGAGGGGCTGTTTACGAGCAGTACTTC. This gives the protein CASSIPRGAVYEQYF. The chain employs TRBV19 and TRBJ2-7; the D gene could be TRBD1 or TRBD2 (5 bases each). Trimming removed 3 bases at V and 4 bases at J, with 16 bases between. This CDR3 comprises 15 residues. Germline loops: CDR1 LNHDA, CDR2 SQIVND (reference sequence).

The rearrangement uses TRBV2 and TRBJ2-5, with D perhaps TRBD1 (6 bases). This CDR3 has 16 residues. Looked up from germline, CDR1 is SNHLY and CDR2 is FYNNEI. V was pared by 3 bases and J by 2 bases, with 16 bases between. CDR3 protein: CASSEEVGGQQETQYF. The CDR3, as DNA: TGTGCCAGCAGTGAGGAGGTTGGGGGCCAGCAAGAGACCCAGTACTTC. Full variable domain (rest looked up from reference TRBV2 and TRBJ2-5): EPEVTQTPSHQVTQMGQEVILRCVPISNHLYFYWYRQILGQKVEFLVSFYNNEISEKSEIFDDQFSVERPDGSNFTLKIRSTKLEDSAMYFCASSEEVGGQQETQYFGPGTRLLVL.

This chain's CDR3 is CASSPLGLTSTDTQYF. CDR3 nucleotide sequence: TGTGCCAGCAGCCCCCTAGGACTTACTAGCACAGATACGCAGTATTTT. The rearrangement joins TRBV7-9 to TRBJ2-3; D is possibly TRBD2 (5 bases). The germline gives CDR1 SEHNR, CDR2 FQNEAQ (reference sequence). V lost 5 bases to trimming and J lost 0 bases, with 15 bases between them. The CDR3 is made up of 16 amino acids.

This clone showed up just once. CDR3 sequence (DNA): TGTGCCAGCAGCGATGGACTAGCGGGCTCGGCCTACGAGCAGTACTTC. This encodes CASSDGLAGSAYEQYF. V is TRBV5-6 and J is TRBJ2-7, with 11 bases lining up with TRBD2. Germline V CDR1 and CDR2: SGHDT, YYEEEE. The V gene end was trimmed by 4 bases and the J gene end by 2 bases; junction bases not matched to a gene: 8. This CDR3 comprises 16 residues.